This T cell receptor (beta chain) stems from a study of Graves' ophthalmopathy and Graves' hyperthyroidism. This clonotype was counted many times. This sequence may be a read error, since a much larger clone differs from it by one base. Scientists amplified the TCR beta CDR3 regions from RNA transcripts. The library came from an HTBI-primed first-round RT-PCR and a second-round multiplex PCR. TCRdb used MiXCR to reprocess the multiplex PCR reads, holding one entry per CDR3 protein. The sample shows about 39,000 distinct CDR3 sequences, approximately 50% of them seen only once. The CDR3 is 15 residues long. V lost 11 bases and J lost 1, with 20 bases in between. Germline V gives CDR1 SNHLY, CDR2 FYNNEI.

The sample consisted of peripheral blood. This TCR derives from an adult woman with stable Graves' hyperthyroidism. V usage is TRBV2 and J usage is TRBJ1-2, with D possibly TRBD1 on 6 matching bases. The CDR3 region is CAGSRGGALNYGYTF. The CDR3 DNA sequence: TGTGCCGGCTCGCGGGGGGGGGCGCTTAACTATGGCTACACCTTC.